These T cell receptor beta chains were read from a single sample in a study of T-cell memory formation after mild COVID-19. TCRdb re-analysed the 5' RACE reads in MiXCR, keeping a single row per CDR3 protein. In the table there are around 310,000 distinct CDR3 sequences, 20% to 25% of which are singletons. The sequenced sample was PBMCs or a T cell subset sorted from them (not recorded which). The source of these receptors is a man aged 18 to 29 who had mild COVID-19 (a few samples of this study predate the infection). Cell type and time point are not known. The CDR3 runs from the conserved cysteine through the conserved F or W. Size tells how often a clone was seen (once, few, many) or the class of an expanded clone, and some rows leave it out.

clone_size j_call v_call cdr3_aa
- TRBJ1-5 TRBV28 CASRRYSNQPQHF
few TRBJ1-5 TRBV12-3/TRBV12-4 CASSSVGRANQPQHF
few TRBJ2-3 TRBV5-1 CASSLAASRSTHTDTQYF
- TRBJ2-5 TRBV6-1 CASSVASISGGAGWTQYF
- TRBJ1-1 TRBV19 CASTTPRNTEAFF
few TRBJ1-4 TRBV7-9 CASSLASTGGAEKLFF
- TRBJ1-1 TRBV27 CASLKRGVGNEAFF
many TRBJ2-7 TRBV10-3 CATDPGTRAYEQYF
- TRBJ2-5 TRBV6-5 CASKSSGRGETQYF
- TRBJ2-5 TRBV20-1 CSAGTGTWQTQYF
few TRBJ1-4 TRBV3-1 CASRGTGGDEKLFF
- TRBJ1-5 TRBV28 CASSLGDRNSNQPQHF
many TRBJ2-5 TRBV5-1 CASSPQGRVQETQYF
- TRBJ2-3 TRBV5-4 CASTDDRSSTDTQYF
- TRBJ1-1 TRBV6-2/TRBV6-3 CASSPGTGHTEAFF
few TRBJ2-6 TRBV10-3 CAIPRATSSGANVLTF
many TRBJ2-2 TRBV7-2 CASSSLNTGELFF
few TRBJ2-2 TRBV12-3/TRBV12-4 CASKGSSDDVTGELFF
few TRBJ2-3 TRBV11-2 CASSGWTGEEGTQYF
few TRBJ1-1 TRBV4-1 CASSPGDSMNTEAFF
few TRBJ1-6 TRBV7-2 CASRKVGSDNSPLHF
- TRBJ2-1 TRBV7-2 CASSLTQLENEQFF
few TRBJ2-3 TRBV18 CASSPAGGHSTDTQYF
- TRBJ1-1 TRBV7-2 CASSPRLRTEAFF
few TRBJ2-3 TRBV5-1 CASSLGLAAWDTQYF
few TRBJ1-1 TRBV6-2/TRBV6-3 CASSLGYIHRVLMNTEAFF
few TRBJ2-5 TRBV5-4 CASSREFQETQYF
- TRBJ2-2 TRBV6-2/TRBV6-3 CASSYGGGELFF
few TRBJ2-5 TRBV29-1 CSVATGSEIGETQYF
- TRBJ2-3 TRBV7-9 CASRLVQGTQYF
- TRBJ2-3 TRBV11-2 CASSSRTSGKAADTQYF
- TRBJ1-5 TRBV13 CASSPRNQPQHF
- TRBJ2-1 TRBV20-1 CSAGTGLYNEQFF
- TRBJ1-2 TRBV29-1 CSVSGTGTGGYTF
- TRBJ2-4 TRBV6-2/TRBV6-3 CASSWAPAGKNIQYF
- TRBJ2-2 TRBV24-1 CAIRGRGTGELFF
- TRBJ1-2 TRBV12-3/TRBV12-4 CASSFPDRNYGYTF
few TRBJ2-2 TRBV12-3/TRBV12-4 CASSWIGGTGELFF
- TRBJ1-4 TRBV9 CASGTGYNEGLFF
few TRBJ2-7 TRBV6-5 CASSYSPTGPGDEQYF
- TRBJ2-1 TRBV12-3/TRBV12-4 CASTWTVNEQFF
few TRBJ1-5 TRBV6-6 CASSHRPYSNQPQHF
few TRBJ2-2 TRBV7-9 CASSTTKQGSGELFF
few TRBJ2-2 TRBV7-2 CASSQNNDRRAGELFF
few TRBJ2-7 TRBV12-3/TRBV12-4 CASSWDRGLNTYEQYF
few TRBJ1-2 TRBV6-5 CASSYSIGTGKNYGYTF
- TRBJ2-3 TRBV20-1 CSASGGWTDTQYF
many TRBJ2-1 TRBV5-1 CASSLVLAGNEQFF
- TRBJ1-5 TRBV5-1 CASRADPGTNQPQHF
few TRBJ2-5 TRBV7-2 CASSFSKTSGGYGETQYF
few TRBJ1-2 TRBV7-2 CASSLVRDSYGYTF
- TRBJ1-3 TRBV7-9 CASSLAVSPPGNTIYF
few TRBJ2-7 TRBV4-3 CASSQAPGLLDEQYF
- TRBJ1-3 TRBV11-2 CASSVEHSGNTIYF
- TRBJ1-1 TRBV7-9 CASSPTNMNTEAFF
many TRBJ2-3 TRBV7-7 CASSQDSITDTQYF
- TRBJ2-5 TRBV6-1 CASTRGQETQYF
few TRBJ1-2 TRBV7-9 CASSWGGVANYGYTF
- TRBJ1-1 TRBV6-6 CASSYTGDTEAFF